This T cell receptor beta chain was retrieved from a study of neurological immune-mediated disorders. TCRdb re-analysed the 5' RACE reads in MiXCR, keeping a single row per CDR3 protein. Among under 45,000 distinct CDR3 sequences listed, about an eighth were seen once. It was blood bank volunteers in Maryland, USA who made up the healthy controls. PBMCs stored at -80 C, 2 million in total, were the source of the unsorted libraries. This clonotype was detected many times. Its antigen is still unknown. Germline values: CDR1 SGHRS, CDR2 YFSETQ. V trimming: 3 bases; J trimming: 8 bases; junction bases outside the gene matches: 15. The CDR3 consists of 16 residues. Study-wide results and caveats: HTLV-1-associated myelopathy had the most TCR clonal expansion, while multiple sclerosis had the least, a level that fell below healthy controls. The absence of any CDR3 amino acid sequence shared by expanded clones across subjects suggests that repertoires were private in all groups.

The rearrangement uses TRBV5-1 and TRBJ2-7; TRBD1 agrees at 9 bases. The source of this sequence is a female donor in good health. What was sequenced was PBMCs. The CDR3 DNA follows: TGCGCCAGCAGCTCCCGACAGGGGGAAGAGGGCGTGAAGCAGTACTTC. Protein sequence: CASSSRQGEEGVKQYF.